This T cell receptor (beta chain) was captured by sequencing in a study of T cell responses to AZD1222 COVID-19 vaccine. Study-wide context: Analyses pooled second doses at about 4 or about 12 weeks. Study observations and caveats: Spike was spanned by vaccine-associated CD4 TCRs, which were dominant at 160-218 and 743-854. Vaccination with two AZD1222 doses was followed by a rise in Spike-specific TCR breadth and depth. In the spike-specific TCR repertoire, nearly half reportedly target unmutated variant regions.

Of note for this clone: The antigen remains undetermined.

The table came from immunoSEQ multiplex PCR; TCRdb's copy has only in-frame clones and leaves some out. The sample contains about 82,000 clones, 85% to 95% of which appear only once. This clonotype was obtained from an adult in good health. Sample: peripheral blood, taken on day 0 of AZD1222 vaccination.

The chain's CDR3 is CASSGGKGETQYF. CDR3 coding DNA: TGTGCCAGCAGCGGGGGAAAAGGAGAGACCCAGTACTTC. This chain uses TRBV10-3 with TRBJ2-5, with 8 bases identical to TRBD2. The CDR3 length is 13 residues. Germline CDR1 and CDR2: ENHRY and SYGVKD. V shed 10 bases, J shed 4 bases, and the junction held 8 bases outside the gene matches.